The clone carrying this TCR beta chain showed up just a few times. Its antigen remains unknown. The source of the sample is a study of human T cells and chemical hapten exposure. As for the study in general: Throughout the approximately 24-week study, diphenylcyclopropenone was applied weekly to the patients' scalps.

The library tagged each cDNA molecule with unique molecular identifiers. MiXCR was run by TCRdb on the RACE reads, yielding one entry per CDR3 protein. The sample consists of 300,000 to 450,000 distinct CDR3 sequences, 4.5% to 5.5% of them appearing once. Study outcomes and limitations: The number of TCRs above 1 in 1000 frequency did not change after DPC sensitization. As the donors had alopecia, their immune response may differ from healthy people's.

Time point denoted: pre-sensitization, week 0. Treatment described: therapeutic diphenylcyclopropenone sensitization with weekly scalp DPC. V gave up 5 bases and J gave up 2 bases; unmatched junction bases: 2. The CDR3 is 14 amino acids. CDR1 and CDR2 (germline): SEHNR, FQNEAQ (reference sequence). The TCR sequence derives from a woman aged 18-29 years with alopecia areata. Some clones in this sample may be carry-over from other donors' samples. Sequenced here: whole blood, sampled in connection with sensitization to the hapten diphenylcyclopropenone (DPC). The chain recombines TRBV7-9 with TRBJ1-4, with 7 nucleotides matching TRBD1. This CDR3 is CASSRGQTNEKLFF. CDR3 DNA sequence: TGTGCCAGCAGCCGGGGACAGACTAATGAAAAACTGTTTTTT. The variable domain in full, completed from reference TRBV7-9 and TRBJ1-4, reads DTGVSQNPRHKITKRGQNVTFRCDPISEHNRLYWYRQTLGQGPEFLTYFQNEAQLEKSRLLSDRFSAERPKGSFSTLEIQRTEQGDSAMYLCASSRGQTNEKLFFGSGTQLSVL.